Included here is one T cell receptor beta chain sequence, with context. Its antigen is unknown. No per-base quality is available; no much larger clone lies one base away. The record originates from a study of blood T cell repertoires in COVID-19 (TCRdb year 2020). The study in broad terms: Samples from collaborators originated in the United States, Italy and Spain and spanned both the acute and convalescent phases of COVID-19. The material from the prospective study consisted of cDNA or gDNA derived from T cells, B-cell-depleted T cells, or PBMCs. The dataset comprised deeply sampled blood TCRbeta repertoires from subjects exposed to, actively infected with, or recovered from COVID-19. The repertoires were released in a freely available public database meant as a resource for research on the immune response to SARS-CoV-2. Samples came from the ongoing ImmuneRACE study (first 160 participants) plus 1,254 subjects from 6 global collaborators. Nearly every sample came with metadata listing a de-identified subject ID, COVID-19 status, age in years and sex. HLA class I and class II types, where available, came from metadata supplied by the sample provider rather than from assay-based typing. Beyond this particular receptor, the publication reports: How much clinical and demographic metadata was included differed by source and by participant, and the metadata was provided uncurated.

TCRbeta CDR3 regions were amplified from genomic DNA by means of the immunoSEQ Assay, a bias-controlled multiplex PCR. From the authors' description of their analysis: The number of nucleated cells in each sample was estimated by amplification of reference gene primers within the assay. To quantify the absolute abundance of each unique TCRbeta CDR3 rearrangement, sequence reads were collapsed and filtered. For each sample, productive Simpson clonality was calculated as the square root of Simpson's diversity index over productive rearrangements. What TCRdb holds here is the immuneACCESS table cut down to in-frame rearrangements. Part of the clones is not present; checked against another copy, under half of the missing clones reflect an unresolved V gene, and the others are unexplained. That table is the source of V, J and clone size, and D and trimming were worked out from the DNA. The sample yields some 60,000 clones; approximately 83% were counted once. The ten largest clonotypes hold about 9.4% of the sample.

One collaborating source in Seattle enrolled patients while the patients were actively infected and followed the patients over time throughout the course of disease. Collaborating institutions collected whole blood in K2EDTA tubes following their own protocols. For TCRbeta analysis, collaborator samples were shipped as frozen whole blood, as isolated PBMCs, or as DNA extracted from either sample type. V was cut back by 5 bases and J by 10 bases, leaving a gap of 24 bases between them. The CDR3 runs 16 residues from the cysteine to the phenylalanine. Only the CDR3 region is kept as DNA, spanning 48 bases read in frame from base 1. The germline V gene (reference sequence) gives CDR1 as SEHNR and CDR2 as FQNEAQ.

Sequenced input: peripheral blood. The V gene is TRBV7-9 and the J gene is TRBJ2-1; TRBD2 is possibly the D segment (6 matching bases). This receptor was obtained from a man in his fifties or sixties with COVID-19, enrolled during active disease. CDR3 protein: CASSKGWRVRNDEQFF. DNA sequence: TGTGCCAGCAGCAAGGGCTGGAGGGTCCGTAACGACGAGCAGTTCTTC.